This entry concerns a single T cell receptor (beta chain). No antigen is known for it. The data were taken from a study of cytomegalovirus exposure and HLA in healthy donors. Overall study results and limits: Most of the CMV-associated TCR beta chains (in a later analysis) appeared to be HLA-restricted.

Primers for the PCR totalled 60 Vbeta and 13 Jbeta. Clones were sequenced by immunoSEQ multiplex PCR, and TCRdb holds only the in-frame ones, with some missing. The table has about 180,000 clones, 70% to 80% seen once. There are 14 residues in the CDR3. Trimming cost V 6 bases and J 9 bases; bases outside gene matches: 9. CDR1 is MNHEY, CDR2 SVGAGI, per germline. The chain uses TRBV6-5 and TRBJ1-3; 9 bases fit TRBD1. This clonotype originated in a man younger than 30 in good health and CMV-seronegative. Sequenced input: PBMCs. The CDR3, as DNA: TGTGCCAGCAGCCCGGGACAGGGCGGGATCACCATATATTTT. Translated, it gives CASSPGQGGITIYF.